This T cell receptor beta chain comes out of a study of CD8 T cells in ankylosing spondylitis. Germline CDR1 SGHRS, CDR2 YFSETQ. The trim removed 6 bases at V and 7 bases at J, leaving 9 bases unmatched. The CDR3 is made up of 14 amino acids. Study-wide findings and caveats: In ankylosing spondylitis blood, a motif of 7 to 9 highly homologous TCR beta variants appeared characteristic. Disease-linked clones displayed a CD8+ phenotype and appeared relatively rarely in peripheral blood. Significant enrichment of disease-linked clones was reportedly seen in matched ankylosing spondylitis synovial fluid.

In regard to this clonotype: The target antigen is unknown.

TCRdb independently ran MiXCR on the 5' RACE reads; one entry per CDR3 protein. The data show around 890,000 distinct CDR3 sequences, with roughly 12% seen just once and approximately 0.5% held by the top ten. J is TRBJ2-1 and V is TRBV5-1, with 8 bases that match TRBD2. The sample consisted of blood, either unsorted or a sorted T cell fraction (not recorded which). The TCR comes from a male donor with ankylosing spondylitis. CDR3 region: CASTQGTSGNEQFF. The CDR3 coding sequence is TGCGCCAGCACCCAGGGAACTAGCGGTAATGAGCAGTTCTTC.